A selection of T cell receptor beta chains follows, all from one sample in a study of T-cell memory formation after mild COVID-19. One entry per CDR3 protein results from TCRdb running MiXCR on the 5' RACE reads. Of more than 110,000 distinct CDR3 sequences in the sample, 11% to 15% are singletons; the top ten hold around 27%. Sequencing was done on a sample of PBMCs or a T cell subset sorted from them (not recorded which). The receptors come from an adult woman who had mild COVID-19 (a few samples of this study predate the infection). Cell type and time point are not known. Both conserved end residues are part of each CDR3. Each record gives: V gene, CDR3 protein.

v_call: TRBV30; cdr3_aa: CAWSVVGPTYGYTF
v_call: TRBV19; cdr3_aa: CASSIGTGYSYEQYF
v_call: TRBV27; cdr3_aa: CASQDRPWDEQFF
v_call: TRBV5-1; cdr3_aa: CASSLEGQTEEAFF
v_call: TRBV7-9; cdr3_aa: CASSLRSGWGAVSLHYEQYF
v_call: TRBV12-3/TRBV12-4; cdr3_aa: CASSLIFGGGVTDTQYF
v_call: TRBV12-3/TRBV12-4; cdr3_aa: CASSPGTSWGISSYNEQFF
v_call: TRBV25-1; cdr3_aa: CASAGASYGYTF
v_call: TRBV7-9; cdr3_aa: CASSADRAQETQYF
v_call: TRBV30; cdr3_aa: CAWNTGTTYEQYF
v_call: TRBV7-9; cdr3_aa: CATRGVAGVYNEQFF
v_call: TRBV2; cdr3_aa: CASSKGSNTEAFF
v_call: TRBV12-3/TRBV12-4; cdr3_aa: CASSLGGHNGYTF
v_call: TRBV6-2/TRBV6-3; cdr3_aa: CASNGISYEQYF
v_call: TRBV4-2; cdr3_aa: CASSQGFQETQYF
v_call: TRBV4-1; cdr3_aa: CASSQPGRDSDRNQPQHF
v_call: TRBV4-2; cdr3_aa: CASSQVGLAGGETQYF
v_call: TRBV9; cdr3_aa: CASSAGQGFESDTQYF
v_call: TRBV20-1; cdr3_aa: CSARGQNSYEQYF
v_call: TRBV2; cdr3_aa: CASKGGTQYF
v_call: TRBV7-2; cdr3_aa: CASSSPLLGRDNEQFF
v_call: TRBV7-2; cdr3_aa: CASSPGLVHPDTQYF
v_call: TRBV2; cdr3_aa: CASSSDRVDKLFF
v_call: TRBV20-1; cdr3_aa: CSARDLPRTGTYEQYF
v_call: TRBV24-1; cdr3_aa: CATEAGSEAFF
v_call: TRBV11-1; cdr3_aa: CASSFVGTGLWYTEAFF
v_call: TRBV2; cdr3_aa: CASSETSGHGSYEQYF
v_call: TRBV19; cdr3_aa: CASSDRGTGKVF
v_call: TRBV7-3; cdr3_aa: CASSYGTGAYNEQFF
v_call: TRBV20-1; cdr3_aa: CSARTSRDSYNSPLHF
v_call: TRBV6-5; cdr3_aa: CASSQDPLPTENSYEQYF
v_call: TRBV6-5; cdr3_aa: CASSAYSNQPQHF
v_call: TRBV7-8; cdr3_aa: CASSRFLAGVDTGELFF
v_call: TRBV12-3/TRBV12-4; cdr3_aa: CASSPGGSSYEQYF
v_call: TRBV5-1; cdr3_aa: CASSQVGTEAFF
v_call: TRBV29-1; cdr3_aa: CSAWGETQYF
v_call: TRBV7-7; cdr3_aa: CASSPRTSGTYNEQFF
v_call: TRBV4-3; cdr3_aa: CASSQSGTGVTKNIQYF
v_call: TRBV7-6; cdr3_aa: CASSLGGGRASYEQYF
v_call: TRBV12-3/TRBV12-4; cdr3_aa: CASSFNDLSYEQYF
v_call: TRBV6-2/TRBV6-3; cdr3_aa: CAITRQYTGELFF